This record looks at one TCR beta chain sequence and its context. Its antigen target is currently unknown. Per-base quality was not reported, and no clone a single base away is much larger than it. Other nucleotide sequences from this sample produce the same CDR3. This sample was taken from a study of shared clonotypes between healthy human individuals (dated by TCRdb to about 2020). In terms of the full investigation: The cohort comprised a couple of women and a few men aged 18 to 49 years. The study deeply sequenced blood TCR repertoires of several healthy adults to estimate repertoire size and the extent of clonotype sharing between individuals. Per donor, leukapheresis produced somewhere between about 0.9 and 9.5 billion PBMCs. To increase sequencing depth and limit assay-specific biases, TCR repertoire library preparation and sequencing were carried out by different laboratories using diverse techniques. For each donor, three plates each were used for CD4 naive and CD4 memory, two plates were used for CD8 naive, and one plate was used for CD8 memory.

The investigation overall reported the following: Pairwise subsampling indicated that sequencing depth was expected to affect the degree of clonotype sharing among donors. Estimated clonotype richness was generally larger for naive than for memory subsets. Sampling was limited to blood, and TCR repertoires in tissue likely differ from TCR repertoires in blood. Compared with non-shared clonotypes, the clonotypes found in all four sorted-subset donors had higher generation probabilities. The genetic and exposure-history diversity represented was limited by the small number of donors. Incomplete sequencing was indicated by rarefaction of sorted-subset datasets, despite the large sequencing depth. Across several donors, about 5.2% of naive CD4, over 3% of naive CD8, 2.3% of memory CD4, and 0.4% to 0.45% of memory CD8 clonotypes were shared.

The donors were healthy, HIV-negative adults who had no recently reported acute infections or vaccinations. Every donor was a Caucasian adult residing in Nashville, Tennessee, USA. CD4+ T cells were enriched by magnetic negative selection; naive cells were then positively selected on CD45RA, and the negative fraction formed the memory subset. Blood was obtained by leukapheresis, after which PBMCs were separated by Ficoll-Histopaque density gradient centrifugation and cryopreserved in liquid nitrogen vapor phase. Analytical flow cytometry was used to check the purity and quantity of every magnetically sorted T cell population. Each sorted fraction had its genomic DNA isolated and then quantified by UV absorbance on a Nanodrop 2000c. Using the deep immunoSEQ assay, multiplex PCR amplified TCR CDR3 regions from genomic DNA. Genomic DNA extracted from each cell subset was distributed evenly over all wells of several immunoSEQ 96-well plates, and each plate served as one replicate. Each replicate PCR for sorted subsets received approximately 200 ng genomic DNA, equal to about 30,000 T cell genomes. Purified libraries were measured with a Qubit 3.0 fluorometer, size-checked on a Bioanalyzer 2100, and measured again with the KAPA Library Quantification kit. A separate single-read 150-cycle Illumina NextSeq 550 flow cell was used to sequence each immunoSEQ 96-well plate. From the authors' description of their analysis: Because only junctional sequences without quality scores were contained in the immunoSEQ output, filtering matching that applied to full-length reads could not be performed. Sequences were annotated with PyIR, a Python wrapper for IgBLAST v1.9, using IMGT germline references to assign V/J genes and CDR3. Reads were filtered out if the reads had weak V/J assignments (E-value above 1e-6), no CDR3, stop codons, out-of-frame junctions, or ambiguous translated residues. A V3J clonotype was defined by an identical inferred V gene, J gene, and CDR3 amino acid sequence. Percentage overlap between repertoires was calculated by dividing the number of shared unique clonotypes by the size of the smaller repertoire. Repertoire richness was assessed with RTK rarefaction, the Chao1 estimator, and Recon v2.1 estimates of unobserved clonotypes. For all TCRbeta clonotypes obtained by the gDNA method from a few donors, generation probabilities were computed with OLGA. The immuneACCESS repertoire file appears here via TCRdb, limited to in-frame rearrangements. These files lack a portion of the clones; in checked studies, under half of the deficit traces to unresolved V genes, and the cause of the others is not known. V and J calls and clone size follow that table, whereas D and trimming were derived from the DNA. For this sample there are over a million clones; approximately 98% appear just once. About 0.4% of the sample is taken by the ten largest.

This receptor was obtained from a man aged 25-40 years in good health. The sample consisted of naive CD4+ T cells sorted from blood. The cell subset or site label here, explained by the study, means: CD45RA+ positively selected.

The DNA sequence is given as TGCGCCAGCAGCTTGGGGGTTTCTTCCTACGAGCAGTACTTC. This translates into CASSLGVSSYEQYF. The V and J genes are TRBV5-1 and TRBJ2-7; no D gene can be assigned with confidence. The junction carries 8 bases between V and J, which are trimmed by 0 bases and 1 base respectively. The CDR3 measures 14 amino acids from cysteine to phenylalanine. CDR3 DNA only is kept here, 42 bases in frame from base 1. The germline V gene encodes CDR1 SGHRS and CDR2 YFSETQ.